This passage covers 14 T cell receptor beta chains from one sample sequenced in a study of cytomegalovirus exposure and HLA in healthy donors. With 60 Vbeta and 13 Jbeta primers, the PCR was carried out. The method was immunoSEQ multiplex PCR; TCRdb's version includes in-frame clones alone and lacks a portion of them. Of 150,000 to 200,000 clones in the sample, 75% to 85% were seen once. The sequencing input was PBMCs. The source of these receptors is a woman aged 45 to 65 in good health and CMV-seronegative.

This clone turned up a few times. The gene calls are TRBV7-8 and TRBJ2-1; D not resolved. V dropped 0 bases and J dropped 7 bases, with 13 bases sitting between them. This CDR3 is built from 15 residues. Germline V gene lookup returns CDR1 SGHVS and CDR2 FQNEAQ. The CDR3 sequence: CASSLASSPLNEQFF. The CDR3 DNA sequence: TGTGCCAGCAGCTTAGCATCCAGTCCATTAAATGAGCAGTTCTTC.

The genes are TRBV5-6 and TRBJ2-5; TRBD1 aligns across 9 bases. The trim removed 1 base at V and 5 bases at J, leaving 6 bases unmatched. The CDR3 consists of 15 residues. Germline V lookup: CDR1 SGHDT, CDR2 YYEEEE. In nucleotides, the CDR3 is TGTGCCAGCAGCTTGACCGGGACAGGGTCGGAGACCCAGTACTTC. Translated, it gives CASSLTGTGSETQYF.

The gene calls are TRBV2 and TRBJ2-3; a weak D match, TRBD2 (5 bases). Trimming left V 4 bases short and J 1 base short, with 12 bases between. The CDR3 covers 15 residues. Germline CDR1 reads SNHLY; CDR2 reads FYNNEI. The CDR3 here is CASSVGGLGTDTQYF. The CDR3 region has the DNA TGTGCCAGCAGTGTTGGCGGGCTCGGCACAGATACGCAGTATTTT.

The chain recombines TRBV7-8 with TRBJ2-2, with TRBD2 as a possible D gene (5 bases). Trimming removed 1 base from V and 0 bases from J, with 6 bases in between. The CDR3 is 15 residues long. CDR1 and CDR2 (germline): SGHVS, FQNEAQ. This chain's CDR3 is CASSLGTSNTGELFF. The DNA for the CDR3 is TGTGCCAGCAGCTTAGGGACTTCGAACACCGGGGAGCTGTTTTTT.

This chain uses TRBV29-1 with TRBJ1-2; possibly TRBD1 for D (6 bases). Germline CDR1 and CDR2: SQVTM and ANQGSEA. This CDR3 contains 13 residues. V lost 4 bases and J 8 bases, leaving 17 bases between the germline ends. The CDR3 here is CSVVGMGAQGYTF. The CDR3 region has the DNA TGCAGCGTTGTGGGGATGGGGGCCCAGGGCTACACCTTC.

The gene calls are TRBV30 and TRBJ1-1; the D gene is possibly TRBD1 (5 bases). Trimming cost V 7 bases and J 0 bases, with 15 bases left between them. CDR3 length: 14 residues. Germline V CDR1 and CDR2: GTSNPN, SVGIG (reference sequence). Here the CDR3 reads CALSWGSLNTEAFF. CDR3 coding DNA: TGTGCCTTAAGCTGGGGCAGCTTGAACACTGAAGCTTTCTTT. Full variable domain (remainder filled in from reference TRBV30 and TRBJ1-1): SQTIHQWPATLVQPVGSPLSLECTVEGTSNPNLYWYRQAAGRGLQLLFYSVGIGQISSEVPQNLSASRPQDRQFILSSKKLLLSDSGFYLCALSWGSLNTEAFFGQGTRLTVV.

The chain couples TRBV7-7 to TRBJ2-1, with 7 bases that match TRBD2. CDR1 and CDR2 (germline): SSHAT, FNYEAQ (reference sequence). The J segment lost 1 base and the V segment lost 5 bases, leaving 8 bases of the junction unmatched. This CDR3 has 16 residues. The CDR3 sequence: CASSPVAGFSYNEQFF. Written as DNA, the CDR3 is TGTGCCAGCAGCCCGGTAGCGGGCTTTTCCTACAATGAGCAGTTCTTC.

The chain has TRBV28 and TRBJ2-5; the match to TRBD1 covers 9 bases. Gene TRBJ2-7 matches the end of the DNA better, so the J call may be wrong. This CDR3 comprises 16 residues. Germline V lookup: CDR1 MDHEN, CDR2 SYDVKM. The CDR3 protein is CASSPRRGTGPYEQYF. The DNA of the CDR3 is TGTGCCAGCAGTCCCCGCCGTGGGACAGGGCCCTACGAGCAGTACTTC.

The chain links TRBV28 to TRBJ2-7; the match to TRBD2 covers 7 bases. The CDR3 length is 17 residues. V lost 2 bases, J lost 0 bases, and 10 bases stayed unmatched. Germline CDR1 reads MDHEN; CDR2 reads SYDVKM. As DNA, the CDR3 is TGTGCCAGCAGTTTACCCCAGGTAGCGGGTAGCTCCTACGAGCAGTACTTC. It translates to CASSLPQVAGSSYEQYF.

The rearrangement joins TRBV18 to TRBJ2-1, with 12 nucleotides matching TRBD2. The CDR3 loop spans 16 amino acids. Per germline, CDR1 KGHSH and CDR2 LQKENI. J lost 8 bases, V lost 2 bases, and 7 bases had no gene match. DNA of the CDR3: TGTGCCAGCTCACCAGGGTCTAGCGGGAGGGCCCATGAGCAGTTCTTC. It codes for CASSPGSSGRAHEQFF. Using reference TRBV18 and TRBJ2-1 for the parts outside the CDR3, the full variable domain is NAGVMQNPRHLVRRRGQEARLRCSPMKGHSHVYWYRQLPEEGLKFMVYLQKENIIDESGMPKERFSAEFPKEGPSILRIQQVVRGDSAAYFCASSPGSSGRAHEQFFGPGTRLTVL.

This clone was seen once. The V gene is TRBV5-1, the J gene TRBJ1-3; no definite D call. This CDR3 has 13 amino acids. Germline CDR1 reads SGHRS; CDR2 reads YFSETQ. Trimming left V 4 bases short and J 4 bases short, with 9 bases between. The CDR3 is CASSASPGNTIYF. The DNA for the CDR3 is TGCGCCAGCAGCGCGTCCCCGGGAAACACCATATATTTT. The entire variable domain, with the rest obtained from reference TRBV5-1 and TRBJ1-3, is as follows: KAGVTQTPRYLIKTRGQQVTLSCSPISGHRSVSWYQQTPGQGLQFLFEYFSETQRNKGNFPGRFSGRQFSNSRSEMNVSTLELGDSALYLCASSASPGNTIYFGEGSWLTVV.

The genes are TRBV4-1 and TRBJ2-1, with 8 bases fitting TRBD2. This CDR3 spans 16 amino acids. Losses at the gene ends were 1 base for V and 6 bases for J; bases not matched to a gene: 8. The V gene's germline CDR1 is MGHRA and CDR2 YSYEKL. CDR3 loop: CASSQVRGLVPNEQFF. Written as DNA, the CDR3 is TGCGCCAGCAGCCAAGTTCGGGGACTAGTTCCCAATGAGCAGTTCTTC.

This chain links TRBV6-1 with TRBJ2-1, with D perhaps matching TRBD1 (5 bases). The CDR3 is 14 amino acids. Trimming shortened V by 7 bases and J by 0 bases, and 10 bases separated the two germline ends. Germline CDR1 MNHNS, CDR2 SASEGT. The CDR3 bases are TGTGCCAGCATAGGGGCTAGCTCCTACAATGAGCAGTTCTTC. Residues: CASIGASSYNEQFF.

J is TRBJ2-7 and V is TRBV27; tentatively, D is TRBD2 (6 bases). Trimming stripped 3 bases from V and 5 bases from J, with 11 bases between. Germline CDR1 is MNHEY and CDR2 is SMNVEV (reference sequence). CDR3 length equals 13 residues. The CDR3 spells CASSFGGPDEQYF. CDR3 nucleotides: TGTGCCAGCAGTTTCGGGGGTCCCGACGAGCAGTACTTC.